A selection of T cell receptor beta chains follows, all from one sample in a study of cytomegalovirus exposure and HLA in healthy donors. This table comes from immunoSEQ multiplex PCR, and its TCRdb copy is limited to in-frame clones, with some not included. Among roughly 150,000 clones listed, about 80% were seen once. The sequenced sample consisted of PBMCs. The origin of the receptors is a man in his forties or fifties in good health and CMV-seropositive. Each CDR3 is given with its conserved first and last residue. Fields, in order: clone size, V gene, CDR3 protein. Expanded clones are given a class, and other clones once, few, many or no size at all.

clone size: .
V gene: TRBV6-6
CDR3 protein: CASRSGEGYTF

clone size: .
V gene: TRBV19
CDR3 protein: CASSIGPGALSYEQYF

clone size: .
V gene: TRBV28
CDR3 protein: CASRESAYGYTF

clone size: once
V gene: TRBV5-1
CDR3 protein: CASSFQSTRLAGGLNEQFF

clone size: .
V gene: TRBV6-1
CDR3 protein: CASSVSQGDYGYTF

clone size: .
V gene: TRBV27
CDR3 protein: CASSPTFGRGAIGELFF

clone size: .
V gene: TRBV30
CDR3 protein: CAWSLGRGMNTEAFF

clone size: .
V gene: TRBV6-5
CDR3 protein: CASSETSLDQPQHF

clone size: .
V gene: TRBV11-2
CDR3 protein: CASSSNIGGRFTDTQYF

clone size: .
V gene: TRBV4-1
CDR3 protein: CASSQPGTGLRNEQFF

clone size: .
V gene: TRBV10-2
CDR3 protein: CASSAPGGVETQYF

clone size: .
V gene: TRBV21-1
CDR3 protein: CASSSPTSGMSYNEQFF

clone size: .
V gene: TRBV21-1
CDR3 protein: CASSKARGDYKAYEQYF

clone size: .
V gene: TRBV6-1
CDR3 protein: CASREGGSNEKLFF

clone size: once
V gene: TRBV6-1
CDR3 protein: CASNRLAANTGELFF

clone size: few
V gene: TRBV6-5
CDR3 protein: CASSYSSEAFF

clone size: .
V gene: TRBV15
CDR3 protein: CATSRAIAGTGAYEQYF

clone size: .
V gene: TRBV5-1
CDR3 protein: CASTFLGLAWETQYF

clone size: .
V gene: TRBV7-9
CDR3 protein: CASSRTVSEAFF

clone size: once
V gene: TRBV19
CDR3 protein: CASSTPGLAGHTGELFF

clone size: once
V gene: TRBV6-5
CDR3 protein: CASSYSKWGGTEAFF

clone size: .
V gene: TRBV9
CDR3 protein: CASSPRTSALGRYEQYF

clone size: .
V gene: TRBV30
CDR3 protein: CAWSRDYNTDTQYF

clone size: .
V gene: TRBV5-1
CDR3 protein: CASSLNGASGNTIYF

clone size: .
V gene: TRBV16
CDR3 protein: CASSQSASRSYEQYF

clone size: .
V gene: TRBV19
CDR3 protein: CASSPPSGRLNEQFF

clone size: .
V gene: TRBV19
CDR3 protein: CASSIFRSSGNTIYF

clone size: .
V gene: TRBV27
CDR3 protein: CASSTAGPSVEQYF

clone size: few
V gene: TRBV11-2
CDR3 protein: CASSERRSSYNSPLHF

clone size: .
V gene: TRBV4-1
CDR3 protein: CASSQDSHAGGSLNEQFF

clone size: .
V gene: TRBV27
CDR3 protein: CASSSPGQVYEQYF

clone size: .
V gene: TRBV27
CDR3 protein: CASSLKGDRNNSPLHF

clone size: .
V gene: TRBV19
CDR3 protein: CASSRGLWGQGDGYTF

clone size: .
V gene: TRBV29-1
CDR3 protein: CSVGRGRDTEAFF

clone size: .
V gene: TRBV20-1
CDR3 protein: CSARSGNTIYF

clone size: .
V gene: TRBV18
CDR3 protein: CASSRSGHNSGNTIYF

clone size: .
V gene: TRBV10-3
CDR3 protein: CAISADRGPEAFF

clone size: .
V gene: TRBV4-1
CDR3 protein: CASSLSGGSNTEAFF

clone size: .
V gene: TRBV14
CDR3 protein: CASRRGAFEKLFF

clone size: .
V gene: TRBV27
CDR3 protein: CASRRGTSGTYEQYF

clone size: .
V gene: TRBV11-3
CDR3 protein: CASSLEGLTGNDNQPQHF

clone size: .
V gene: TRBV7-9
CDR3 protein: CASSLEWANYGYTF

clone size: .
V gene: TRBV29-1
CDR3 protein: CSVGAGGLSGANVLTF

clone size: .
V gene: TRBV15
CDR3 protein: CATSPPHTTTSSGNTIYF

clone size: .
V gene: TRBV2
CDR3 protein: CASSEDRGYQPQHF

clone size: once
V gene: TRBV7-3
CDR3 protein: CASSAGQGNTGELFF

clone size: .
V gene: TRBV2
CDR3 protein: CASSELAGVTNEQFF

clone size: .
V gene: TRBV19
CDR3 protein: CASSPLTSGRTRDTQYF

clone size: .
V gene: TRBV7-9
CDR3 protein: CASSPGTGGREQYF

clone size: .
V gene: TRBV11-2
CDR3 protein: CASSSSDYPSYNEQFF

clone size: .
V gene: TRBV14
CDR3 protein: CASSPRGEKLFF